Each of the 27 T cell receptor beta chains below was sequenced from the same sample in a study of Ad26.COV2.S vaccination and SARS-CoV-2 variants. Repertoires were generated with immunoSEQ multiplex PCR, while TCRdb's copy carries only in-frame clones and drops some. In the table there are about 350,000 clones, about 87% of which are singletons. Treatment reported: around 19 received Ad26.COV2.S at low or high dose, single or two shots; about 5 received placebo; per-sample allocation not given. Day 63 after the first vaccine or placebo injection was the time point for sampling. Specimen: peripheral blood, collected in a trial of Ad26.COV2.S vaccine versus placebo. The receptor source for this set is a person aged 18 to 65 who received the Ad26.COV2.S COVID-19 vaccine or a placebo.

The CDR3 loop is CASSLTSGELFF. In DNA form, the CDR3 reads TGTGCCAGCAGTTTAACCTCCGGGGAGCTGTTTTTT. The chain recombines TRBV12-3 or TRBV12-4 with TRBJ2-2, with D hard to call. There are 12 residues in the CDR3. V was cut by 2 bases and J by 6 bases, with 4 bases left in between.

The chain has TRBV6-2 or TRBV6-3 and TRBJ1-1; D might be TRBD1 (5 bases). The V end was cut by 6 bases, the J end by 7 bases, with 18 bases between. CDR3 length equals 14 residues. Germline CDR1 and CDR2: MNHEY and SVGEGT. The CDR3 here is CASSPLAGPVEAFF. The CDR3 DNA follows: TGTGCCAGCAGCCCCCTCGCAGGGCCCGTTGAAGCTTTCTTT.

This clone showed up just a few times. V usage is TRBV3-1 (or the pseudogene TRBV3-2) and J usage is TRBJ2-2; 8 bases are a match to TRBD2. Germline V gene data show CDR1 as LGHDT and CDR2 as YNNKEL (reference sequence). V gave up 3 bases and J gave up 6 bases; unmatched junction bases: 9. The CDR3 totals 16 residues. The CDR3 nucleotides read TGTGCCAGCAGCCAGAAGGGTCTAGCGGGCCCCGGGGAGCTGTTTTTT. As protein: CASSQKGLAGPGELFF.

The rearrangement joins TRBV19 to TRBJ2-7; 8 bases are shared with TRBD2. The CDR3 has 13 amino acids. CDR1 LNHDA and CDR2 SQIVND come from the germline V gene (reference sequence). The V segment lost 3 bases and the J segment 6 bases; nucleotides outside the gene matches: 4. CDR3 loop: CASSMSGSGEQYF. The CDR3 nucleotides are TGTGCCAGTAGTATGAGCGGGAGTGGCGAGCAGTACTTC.

The V call is TRBV6-5, the J call TRBJ1-1; D call uncertain. There are 12 residues in the CDR3. V was shortened by 2 bases and J by 7 bases, with 8 bases between the two germline ends. Germline CDR1 reads MNHEY; CDR2 reads SVGAGI. In DNA form, the CDR3 reads TGTGCCAGCAGTTACACGGCGGGTGAAGCTTTCTTT. Its translation is CASSYTAGEAFF.

This rearrangement joins TRBV4-3 to TRBJ2-7; 7 bases line up with TRBD1. Germline lookup yields CDR1 LGHNA and CDR2 YSLEER. This CDR3 has 14 residues. V trimming: 3 bases; J trimming: 3 bases; junction bases outside the gene matches: 5. The CDR3 loop is CASSHDTGDYEQYF. CDR3 bases: TGCGCCAGCAGCCACGACACAGGGGACTACGAGCAGTACTTC.

V gene TRBV30 combines with J gene TRBJ1-6, with 7 bases lining up with TRBD1. CDR1 and CDR2 (germline): GTSNPN, SVGIG (reference sequence). This CDR3 has 14 amino acids. V lost 1 base, J lost 9 bases, and 6 bases stayed unmatched. The CDR3 nucleotides read TGTGCCTGGAGTGGAGGGACAGCGGGTTCACCCCTCCACTTT. Amino acids: CAWSGGTAGSPLHF.

This chain joins TRBV27 and TRBJ2-7; possible D gene TRBD2, 6 bases. The ends were cut back, 2 bases at V and 2 bases at J, with 13 bases in the middle. This CDR3 is 15 amino acids long. Germline assignment: CDR1 MNHEY and CDR2 SMNVEV (reference sequence). The chain's CDR3 is CASSLGRGNTYEQYF. CDR3 coding DNA: TGTGCCAGCAGTTTAGGTCGCGGGAACACCTACGAGCAGTACTTC.

V gene TRBV5-1 combines with J gene TRBJ2-5, with 8 bases identical to TRBD1. The germline gives CDR1 SGHRS, CDR2 YFSETQ. CDR3 size: 14 residues. J gave up 4 bases and V 4 bases, and 6 bases lay outside the gene matches. The CDR3 reads CASSNGQGGETQYF. CDR3 nucleotides: TGCGCCAGCAGCAACGGACAGGGAGGAGAGACCCAGTACTTC.

The chain couples TRBV15 to TRBJ2-1; the D is unclear. From germline, CDR1 is LNHNV and CDR2 YYDKDF (reference sequence). The V gene lost 0 bases and the J gene lost 8 bases, with 11 bases spanning the gap. The CDR3 contains 14 residues. The CDR3 DNA reads TGTGCCACCAGCAGAGATCTCCAGAACCATGAGCAGTTCTTC. Its protein is CATSRDLQNHEQFF. Full variable domain (rest looked up from reference TRBV15 and TRBJ2-1): DAMVIQNPRYQVTQFGKPVTLSCSQTLNHNVMYWYQQKSSQAPKLLFHYYDKDFNNEADTPDNFQSRRPNTSFCFLDIRSPGLGDTAMYLCATSRDLQNHEQFFGPGTRLTVL.

Many counts were recorded for this clone. The chain links TRBV5-4 to TRBJ1-2; D is perhaps TRBD1 (5 bases). The CDR3 totals 14 residues. V lost 4 bases to trimming and J lost 6 bases, with 16 bases between them. The germline V gene has CDR1 SGHNT and CDR2 YYREEE (reference sequence). CDR3 amino acids: CASSKGRTGDGYTF. The DNA of the CDR3 is TGTGCCAGCAGCAAGGGACGGACGGGGGATGGCTACACCTTC.

This chain connects TRBV7-9 to TRBJ1-5, with 7 bases that match TRBD1. The CDR3 has 14 residues. CDR1 and CDR2 (germline): SEHNR, FQNEAQ (reference sequence). With V trimmed by 5 bases and J by 4 bases, 5 bases remained unmatched. The CDR3 here is CASSTGVVNQPQHF. For the CDR3, the DNA is TGTGCCAGCAGCACAGGGGTGGTTAATCAGCCCCAGCATTTT. The full variable domain, rest sourced from reference TRBV7-9 and TRBJ1-5, is DTGVSQNPRHKITKRGQNVTFRCDPISEHNRLYWYRQTLGQGPEFLTYFQNEAQLEKSRLLSDRFSAERPKGSFSTLEIQRTEQGDSAMYLCASSTGVVNQPQHFGDGTRLSIL.

The V call is TRBV7-3, the J call TRBJ2-3, with 7 nucleotides matching TRBD2. Germline CDR1 is SGHTA and CDR2 is FQGTGA. Losses at the gene ends were 3 bases for V and 7 bases for J; bases not matched to a gene: 10. This CDR3 spans 15 amino acids. CDR3 nucleotides: TGTGCCAGCAGCTTCAAGCGGGAACCCTCGTATACGCAGTATTTT. Residues: CASSFKREPSYTQYF.

The genes are TRBV27 and TRBJ2-3; D is uncertain. The length of the CDR3 is 13 residues. Germline V gene sequence: CDR1 MNHEY, CDR2 SMNVEV (reference sequence). Trimming pared 6 bases from V and 3 bases from J, leaving 10 bases between. The CDR3 protein is CASRIDLTDTQYF. In DNA form, the CDR3 reads TGTGCCAGCAGAATCGACCTAACAGATACGCAGTATTTT.

The V gene is TRBV27, the J gene TRBJ1-2; D is perhaps TRBD1 (6 bases). CDR1 and CDR2 (germline): MNHEY, SMNVEV (reference sequence). Deletions cut 6 bases from V and 5 bases from J, with 7 bases between. The CDR3 runs 11 residues. CDR3 coding DNA: TGTGCCAGCAGGCAGGGGTATGGCTACACCTTC. Residues: CASRQGYGYTF.

The rearrangement links TRBV3-1 (or the pseudogene TRBV3-2) to TRBJ2-1, with 9 bases that match TRBD2. Trimming took 6 bases from V and 1 from J; bases not matched to a gene: 7. CDR3 length equals 16 residues. Germline assignment: CDR1 LGHDT and CDR2 YNNKEL (reference sequence). CDR3 nucleotide sequence: TGTGCCAGCAGTGATATGCGGGGGGGGTCCTACAATGAGCAGTTCTTC. Encoded protein: CASSDMRGGSYNEQFF.

The gene calls are TRBV28 and TRBJ1-2, with D hard to call. Trimming pared 3 bases from V and 8 bases from J, leaving 13 bases between. Per germline, CDR1 MDHEN and CDR2 SYDVKM. The CDR3 has 13 residues. The DNA for the CDR3 is TGTGCCAGCAGTTTCAGGAGGGATCCCGGCTACACCTTC. Protein: CASSFRRDPGYTF.

This chain connects TRBV5-1 to TRBJ1-6, with a tentative D call TRBD1 (6 bases). Germline assignment: CDR1 SGHRS and CDR2 YFSETQ. Trimming stripped 4 bases from V and 6 bases from J, with 20 bases between. The CDR3 extends over 17 amino acids. The CDR3 reads CASSVHPRGSGNSPLHF. The CDR3 DNA is TGCGCCAGCAGCGTACACCCCAGGGGTAGTGGTAATTCACCCCTCCACTTT.

The genes are TRBV2 and TRBJ1-4; TRBD1 agrees at 7 bases. CDR1 is SNHLY, CDR2 FYNNEI, per germline. The length of the CDR3 is 16 residues. Trimming removed 6 bases from V and 0 bases from J; junction bases left unmatched: 7. This CDR3 reads CASRGWDSPTNEKLFF. The CDR3 DNA is TGTGCCAGCAGGGGTTGGGACAGCCCAACTAATGAAAAACTGTTTTTT.

This rearrangement joins TRBV5-1 to TRBJ2-7; 14 nucleotides align to TRBD2. The germline V gene encodes CDR1 SGHRS and CDR2 YFSETQ. This CDR3 contains 18 residues. V dropped 0 bases and J dropped 5; count of bases not matched to a gene: 10. The CDR3 protein is CASSLVPGLAGGSHEQYF. The CDR3 DNA sequence: TGCGCCAGCAGCTTGGTGCCTGGACTAGCGGGAGGTTCCCACGAGCAGTACTTC.

The chain links TRBV5-1 to TRBJ2-7; 8 bases align to TRBD2. J was trimmed by 5 bases and V by 4 bases; bases with no gene match: 8. The CDR3 is 14 amino acids. In germline, CDR1 is SGHRS, CDR2 YFSETQ. CDR3 nucleotides: TGCGCCAGCAGCGGGGGGCGGGGGGTAGACGAGCAGTACTTC. This codes for CASSGGRGVDEQYF.

The chain recombines TRBV6-5 with TRBJ1-5, with 8 bases matching TRBD1. This CDR3 has 14 amino acids. Germline lookup yields CDR1 MNHEY and CDR2 SVGAGI. The junction had 7 bases not matched to a gene; V was cut back by 5 bases and J by 7 bases. This CDR3 is CASSTSGGRQPQHF. In DNA form, the CDR3 reads TGTGCCAGCAGTACCTCAGGGGGCCGACAGCCCCAGCATTTT.

The chain combines TRBV7-9 with TRBJ1-2, with TRBD1 identical over 8 bases. The CDR3 totals 15 residues. In germline, CDR1 is SEHNR, CDR2 FQNEAQ (reference sequence). Germline trimming cut 4 bases from V and 7 bases from J; bases unmatched to any gene: 11. CDR3 nucleotides: TGTGCCAGCAGCTCGGGGAACAGGGGGAACGGTGGCTACACCTTC. It translates to CASSSGNRGNGGYTF.

Concerning this clone itself: The same CDR3 is also encoded by other DNA sequences in this sample. The V gene is TRBV19, the J gene TRBJ1-1; no clear D gene. The CDR3 sequence is 12 residues long. Germline loops: CDR1 LNHDA, CDR2 SQIVND (reference sequence). With 4 bases removed from V and 3 bases from J, the gap between germline ends came to 6 bases. CDR3 amino acids: CASSTRYTEAFF. CDR3 nucleotide sequence: TGTGCCAGTAGTACGAGGTACACTGAAGCTTTCTTT. The entire variable domain, with the rest obtained from reference TRBV19 and TRBJ1-1, is as follows: DGGITQSPKYLFRKEGQNVTLSCEQNLNHDAMYWYRQDPGQGLRLIYYSQIVNDFQKGDIAEGYSVSREKKESFPLTVTSAQKNPTAFYLCASSTRYTEAFFGQGTRLTVV.

The chain employs TRBV9 and TRBJ2-3; 8 nucleotides align to TRBD2. This CDR3 has 15 amino acids. V dropped 4 bases and J dropped 6; count of bases not matched to a gene: 10. Germline CDR1 is SGDLS and CDR2 is YYNGEE. The CDR3, as DNA: TGTGCCAGCAGCCCCGGGGGACGCGGGAGGGATACGCAGTATTTT. Amino acids: CASSPGGRGRDTQYF.

This clone was seen a single time. The chain is built from TRBV12-3 or TRBV12-4 and TRBJ2-7; a weak D match, TRBD1 (6 bases). The CDR3 sequence is 13 residues long. Trimming took off 6 bases at V and 0 bases at J, with 9 bases between the two ends. CDR3 sequence (DNA): TGTGCCAGCAGACCACAGGGCTCCTACGAGCAGTACTTC. Amino acids: CASRPQGSYEQYF.

The rearrangement links TRBV5-1 to TRBJ1-1, with TRBD1 matching 10 bases. The CDR3 is 16 residues long. Germline V gene sequence: CDR1 SGHRS, CDR2 YFSETQ. V dropped 4 bases and J dropped 3; count of bases not matched to a gene: 9. CDR3 region: CASSRDRGVRDTEAFF. The CDR3 bases are TGCGCCAGCAGCCGGGACAGGGGAGTTAGGGACACTGAAGCTTTCTTT.